These 3 T cell receptor beta chains came from one sample sequenced in a study of OX40 agonist ivuxolimab in advanced cancers. Data came from immunoSEQ multiplex PCR; TCRdb stores just in-frame clones and leaves some out. The table lists 15,000 or so clones, 75% to 85% of them singletons. The source material was CD4+ or CD8+ T cells sorted from blood, sampled in a trial of the OX40 agonist ivuxolimab. The receptors shown here come from an adult with an advanced solid tumor such as melanoma, head and neck, liver or kidney cancer.

This sequence joins TRBV5-6 and TRBJ2-7, with TRBD2 identical over 12 bases. J lost 3 bases, V lost 4 bases, and 5 bases had no gene match. The CDR3 spans 15 residues. The germline CDR1 and CDR2 sequences are SGHDT and YYEEEE. The CDR3 protein is CASSPGLAGYYEQYF. The CDR3 DNA reads TGTGCCAGCAGCCCCGGACTAGCGGGATACTACGAGCAGTACTTC.

This clone occurred once. The chain uses TRBV7-9 and TRBJ1-5; the D is unclear. The CDR3 loop spans 15 amino acids. Trimming stripped 5 bases from V and 0 bases from J, with 11 bases between. Per the germline V gene, CDR1 is SEHNR and CDR2 is FQNEAQ (reference sequence). The CDR3 nucleotides are TGTGCCAGCAGCCCCGGGGATTTTAGCAATCAGCCCCAGCATTTT. Translated: CASSPGDFSNQPQHF.

This CDR3 is CSVFGGNEQYF. The CDR3 DNA sequence: TGCAGCGTTTTTGGAGGGAACGAGCAGTACTTC. This chain links TRBV29-1 with TRBJ2-7; possible D gene TRBD2, 6 bases. The ends were cut back, 5 bases at V and 5 bases at J, with 10 bases in the middle. The CDR3 runs to 11 residues. Germline CDR1 SQVTM, CDR2 ANQGSEA.